The 22 T cell receptor beta chains presented below share a single source sample, sequenced in a study of blood T cells in healthy people across ages. It was with a sample-barcoded 5' primer and a J-beta primer mix that a second PCR of roughly 7 to 12 cycles was run. TCRdb redid the calling of the 5' RACE reads with MiXCR, one entry per CDR3 protein. In the table there are roughly 1,700,000 distinct CDR3 sequences, roughly 30% of which are singletons. What was sequenced was blood. The receptors were sampled from a woman aged 25 to 45 in good health.

This clonotype has more than one count but fewer than ten. This rearrangement joins TRBV6-1 to TRBJ2-7; 12 bases fit TRBD2. This CDR3 spans 16 amino acids. The ends lost 3 bases at V and 4 bases at J; junction bases unmatched: 7. Germline V CDR1 and CDR2: MNHNS, SASEGT. In DNA form, the CDR3 reads TGTGCCAGCAGTGAGGAGACTAGCGGGGGAAGGTACGAGCAGTACTTC. Its translation: CASSEETSGGRYEQYF.

The rearrangement uses TRBV30 and TRBJ2-4, with D maybe TRBD2 (5 bases). The DNA end is more similar to TRBJ2-5, so the J call may be wrong. This CDR3 spans 14 amino acids. Per the germline V gene, CDR1 is GTSNPN and CDR2 is SVGIG (reference sequence). The CDR3 protein is CAWSSGYPSETQYF. The CDR3 DNA is TGTGCCTGGAGTTCGGGGTACCCGTCGGAGACCCAGTACTTC.

This chain links TRBV29-1 with TRBJ2-1; 9 nucleotides align to TRBD1. The CDR3 length is 16 residues. J lost 8 bases, V lost 0 bases, and 11 bases had no gene match. Germline CDR1 SQVTM, CDR2 ANQGSEA. The CDR3 loop is CSVEDHRDRADYEQFF. The CDR3 DNA sequence: TGCAGCGTTGAAGACCACCGGGACAGGGCTGATTATGAGCAGTTCTTC.

The V gene is TRBV4-1, the J gene TRBJ2-1; 7 nucleotides align to TRBD2. This CDR3 has 17 residues. Germline assignment: CDR1 MGHRA and CDR2 YSYEKL. V trimming: 0 bases; J trimming: 2 bases; junction bases outside the gene matches: 7. CDR3 in amino acids: CASSQDVASGTYNEQFF. The DNA of the CDR3 is TGCGCCAGCAGCCAAGACGTGGCTAGCGGTACCTACAATGAGCAGTTCTTC.

This clonotype was seen at least ten times. This chain's CDR3 is CASSYQGQGGKNIQYF. CDR3 in DNA: TGTGCCAGCAGTTACCAGGGACAGGGGGGCAAAAACATTCAGTACTTC. V is TRBV6-6 and J is TRBJ2-4, with 11 positions matching TRBD1. Germline V lookup: CDR1 MNHNY, CDR2 SVGAGI (reference sequence). The CDR3 sequence is 16 residues long. V was pared by 2 bases and J by 3 bases, with 3 bases of the junction left unmatched.

The chain couples TRBV30 to TRBJ1-5; D gene ambiguous. CDR3 length equals 13 residues. From germline, CDR1 is GTSNPN and CDR2 SVGIG (reference sequence). Deletions cut 4 bases from V and 3 bases from J, with 10 bases between. DNA of the CDR3: TGTGCCTGGAATACGGGGATCAATCAGCCCCAGCATTTT. Its protein product is CAWNTGINQPQHF.

V gene TRBV28 combines with J gene TRBJ2-5, with D perhaps TRBD1 (6 bases). This CDR3 has 15 amino acids. V dropped 3 bases and J dropped 4 bases, with 15 bases sitting between them. CDR1 and CDR2 (germline): MDHEN, SYDVKM. The CDR3 loop reads CASSLQGLDGETQYF. CDR3 coding DNA: TGTGCCAGCAGTTTGCAGGGGTTGGATGGAGAGACCCAGTACTTC.

V usage is TRBV19 and J usage is TRBJ2-5, with 7 bases lining up with TRBD2. The V segment lost 5 bases and the J segment 2 bases; nucleotides outside the gene matches: 2. Germline CDR1 LNHDA, CDR2 SQIVND (reference sequence). CDR3 length: 13 residues. The CDR3 region has the DNA TGTGCCAGTAGTGGACTAGAGCAAGAGACCCAGTACTTC. It encodes CASSGLEQETQYF.

This clonotype was seen only a few times. The rearrangement joins TRBV12-3 or TRBV12-4 to TRBJ2-7, with a weak D call TRBD2 (6 bases). V was cut by 8 bases and J by 7 bases, with 27 bases left in between. This CDR3 is 16 amino acids long. The CDR3 DNA follows: TGTGCCAGCCATACTTCCCGGGACTCACTCCTGCGAGAGCAGTACTTC. Translated: CASHTSRDSLLREQYF.

This clonotype was seen a handful of times. This sequence joins TRBV6-5 and TRBJ2-1; perhaps TRBD1 as D (5 bases). The V end was cut by 6 bases, the J end by 12 bases, with 24 bases between. CDR1 is MNHEY, CDR2 SVGAGI, per germline. The CDR3 consists of 15 residues. The CDR3 is CASSRWGSQNKGQFF. CDR3 coding DNA: TGTGCCAGCAGCCGCTGGGGCAGTCAAAATAAGGGGCAGTTCTTC.

This clonotype showed up many times. The V and J genes are TRBV29-1 and TRBJ2-3; no clear D. V lost 6 bases, J lost 6 bases, and 7 bases lay in between. This CDR3 is 10 amino acids long. Per the germline V gene, CDR1 is SQVTM and CDR2 is ANQGSEA. The CDR3 DNA sequence: TGCAGCGTCCTGGGGGATACGCAGTATTTT. It codes for CSVLGDTQYF.

This clonotype was recorded at least ten times. This chain links TRBV9 with TRBJ2-6; no clear D. Per the germline V gene, CDR1 is SGDLS and CDR2 is YYNGEE. V lost 2 bases and J 0 bases, leaving 6 bases between the germline ends. The CDR3 has 15 amino acids. CDR3 nucleotides: TGTGCCAGCAGCGTGCGAATCTCTGGGGCCAACGTCCTGACTTTC. It specifies CASSVRISGANVLTF. The entire variable domain, with the rest obtained from reference TRBV9 and TRBJ2-6, is as follows: DSGVTQTPKHLITATGQRVTLRCSPRSGDLSVYWYQQSLDQGLQFLIQYYNGEERAKGNILERFSAQQFPDLHSELNLSSLELGDSALYFCASSVRISGANVLTFGAGSRLTVL.

This clonotype has a handful of counts. The V call is TRBV12-3 or TRBV12-4, the J call TRBJ2-7; TRBD2 agrees at 9 bases. J lost 7 bases, V lost 6 bases, and 13 bases had no gene match. CDR3 length: 15 amino acids. The chain's CDR3 is CASREAGGTSTEQYF. CDR3 nucleotide sequence: TGTGCCAGCAGGGAAGCGGGAGGAACCTCTACGGAGCAGTACTTC.

Only a few counts were recorded for this clonotype. The chain joins TRBV4-1 to TRBJ1-2, with 12 bases matching TRBD1. In germline, CDR1 is MGHRA, CDR2 YSYEKL. The V gene end was trimmed by 5 bases and the J gene end by 1 base; junction bases not matched to a gene: 5. The CDR3 runs to 16 residues. CDR3 bases: TGCGCCAGCAGCACGGGACAGGGGGCTTATAACTATGGCTACACCTTC. Translated, it gives CASSTGQGAYNYGYTF.

Regarding this clonotype: This may stem from a read error, because a much larger clone lies one nucleotide away. The V gene is TRBV7-2, the J gene TRBJ2-7; D not resolved. Germline CDR1 reads SGHTA; CDR2 reads FQGNSA. The CDR3 runs to 14 residues. The CDR3 loop reads CASSLDPRLYEHYF. CDR3 sequence (DNA): TGTGCCAGCAGCTTAGATCCTAGACTTTACGAGCACTACTTC. Drawing the rest from reference TRBV7-2 and TRBJ2-7, the complete variable domain is GAGVSQSPSNKVTEKGKDVELRCDPISGHTALYWYRQSLGQGLEFLIYFQGNSAPDKSGLPSDRFSAERTGGSVSTLTIQRTQQEDSAVYLCASSLDPRLYEHYFGPGTRLTVT.

The chain combines TRBV5-1 with TRBJ2-5; 7 nucleotides match TRBD1. Trimming at V came to 4 bases and at J to 11 bases, leaving 11 bases not matched to a gene. Germline V gives CDR1 SGHRS, CDR2 YFSETQ. The CDR3 covers 13 residues. CDR3 residues: CASSTPTGQGQYF. In DNA, the CDR3 is TGCGCCAGCAGCACCCCGACAGGGCAAGGGCAGTACTTC. Looking up the rest from reference TRBV5-1 and TRBJ2-5 gives the full variable domain: KAGVTQTPRYLIKTRGQQVTLSCSPISGHRSVSWYQQTPGQGLQFLFEYFSETQRNKGNFPGRFSGRQFSNSRSEMNVSTLELGDSALYLCASSTPTGQGQYFGPGTRLLVL.

This clonotype has only a few counts. The chain has TRBV5-1 and TRBJ1-2; possibly TRBD1 for D (5 bases). The ends were cut back, 0 bases at V and 7 bases at J, with 16 bases in the middle. This CDR3 is built from 15 residues. Per germline, CDR1 SGHRS and CDR2 YFSETQ. This CDR3 is CASSLGPDSPSGYTF. CDR3 nucleotides: TGCGCCAGCAGCTTGGGTCCTGACAGCCCGAGTGGCTACACCTTC.

The chain employs TRBV9 and TRBJ2-2; the D gene is possibly TRBD2 (5 bases). The CDR3 loop spans 16 amino acids. Trimming cost V 1 base and J 1 base, with 11 bases left between them. Germline assignment: CDR1 SGDLS and CDR2 YYNGEE. The CDR3 region is CASSVRGNGNTGELFF. The DNA of the CDR3 is TGTGCCAGCAGCGTAAGAGGGAACGGGAACACCGGGGAGCTGTTTTTT.

The gene calls are TRBV29-1 and TRBJ1-2; TRBD1 aligns across 8 bases. The V gene's germline CDR1 is SQVTM and CDR2 ANQGSEA. This CDR3 has 15 amino acids. J lost 4 bases, V lost 4 bases, and 11 bases had no gene match. The CDR3: CSVGDGGTGPYGYTF. The CDR3 coding sequence is TGCAGCGTTGGTGACGGGGGGACAGGACCCTATGGCTACACCTTC.

The chain joins TRBV11-2 to TRBJ2-4, with 7 positions matching TRBD1. After removal of 1 base from V and 1 base from J, the junction contained 16 bases not matched to a gene. Germline assignment: CDR1 SGHAT and CDR2 FQNNGV. The CDR3 extends over 20 amino acids. As DNA, the CDR3 is TGTGCCAGCAGCTTAGTGCCCCTTAAGCAGGGGGTTCGGGCCAAAAACATTCAGTACTTC. Encoded protein: CASSLVPLKQGVRAKNIQYF.

In its sample, this clonotype was seen a few times. The gene calls are TRBV7-8 and TRBJ2-7, with D maybe TRBD1 (5 bases). V lost 5 bases, J lost 1 base, and 12 bases lay in between. CDR1 is SGHVS, CDR2 FQNEAQ, per germline. The CDR3 runs to 14 residues. The CDR3 DNA sequence: TGTGCCAGCAGCCCAAAGCAGGGTTCCTACGAGCAGTACTTC. Amino acids: CASSPKQGSYEQYF.

This clonotype was observed at least ten times. The rearrangement uses TRBV10-3 and TRBJ2-1, with 8 bases identical to TRBD2. Germline CDR1 and CDR2: ENHRY and SYGVKD. This CDR3 region has 15 residues. Germline trimming cut 4 bases from V and 7 bases from J; bases unmatched to any gene: 9. CDR3 sequence: CAISGTPGGANEQFF. The CDR3 coding sequence is TGTGCCATCAGTGGCACCCCCGGGGGGGCGAATGAGCAGTTCTTC.